This T cell receptor beta chain originates from a study of cytomegalovirus exposure and HLA in healthy donors. Trimming shortened V by 0 bases and J by 1 base, and 13 bases separated the two germline ends. Germline CDR1 reads GTSNPN; CDR2 reads SVGIG (reference sequence). This CDR3 has 16 amino acids. The PCR was carried out with 60 Vbeta primers and 13 Jbeta primers. Using immunoSEQ multiplex PCR, the repertoire was profiled, and TCRdb retains in-frame clones only, with some absent. The sample records over 150,000 clones, around 79% being singletons. The J gene is TRBJ1-5, the V gene TRBV30; no definite D call. The clonotype originates from a man between 35 and 55 years old in good health and CMV-seronegative. What was sequenced was PBMCs. The CDR3, as DNA: TGTGCCTGGAGTGTACTTAGCGTAGGGAGCAATCAGCCCCAGCATTTT. Translation: CAWSVLSVGSNQPQHF.